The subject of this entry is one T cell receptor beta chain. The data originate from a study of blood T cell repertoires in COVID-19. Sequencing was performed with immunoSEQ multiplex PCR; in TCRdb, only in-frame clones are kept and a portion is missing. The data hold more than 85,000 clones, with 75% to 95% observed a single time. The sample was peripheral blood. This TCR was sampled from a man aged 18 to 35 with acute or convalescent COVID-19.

CDR3 nucleotides: TGTGCCATCAGTGTGGCAGGGTTCTCTGGGGCCAACGTCCTGACTTTC. Protein sequence: CAISVAGFSGANVLTF. The rearrangement uses TRBV10-3 and TRBJ2-6; D is perhaps TRBD1 (5 bases). This CDR3 comprises 16 residues. Germline V CDR1 and CDR2: ENHRY, SYGVKD. The V end was cut by 4 bases, the J end by 0 bases, with 10 bases between.